A selection of T cell receptor beta chains follows, all from one sample in a study of CD8+CD57+ T cells in acquired aplastic anemia. TCRdb processed the reads anew with MiXCR; each CDR3 protein has one entry. The data hold under 200,000 distinct CDR3 sequences, with roughly 45% observed a single time. Input material: sorted CD4+, CD8+, or CD8+CD57+ T cells (not recorded which) from PBMCs. These receptors all come from a human donor in good health. Both conserved end residues are part of each CDR3. D genes are given only for firm matches. Clone size is not always given. Where it is, it says once, few, many or a class for expanded clones.

D	length	size	V	J	DNA	CDR3
.	15	.	TRBV20-1	TRBJ1-2	TGCAGTGCTAGAGATCGCGACACCGCTAACTATGGCTACACCTTC	CSARDRDTANYGYTF
.	15	.	TRBV5-6	TRBJ1-1	TGTGCCAGCAGCAAGAACAGGGATTGGGGCACTGAAGCTTTCTTT	CASSKNRDWGTEAFF
TRBD2	17	.	TRBV12-3/TRBV12-4	TRBJ2-1	TGTGCCAGCAGCTCCGGGACTAGGGCCGTGTCCTACAATGAGCAGTTCTTC	CASSSGTRAVSYNEQFF
TRBD1	14	once	TRBV10-3	TRBJ1-2	TGTGCCATCAGGGGGGGGACAGCTAACTATGGCTACACCTTC	CAIRGGTANYGYTF
.	14	.	TRBV10-3	TRBJ1-1	TGTGCCATCAGTTACTCCTGGGGGAACACTGAAGCTTTCTTT	CAISYSWGNTEAFF
.	13	many	TRBV15	TRBJ2-7	TGTGCCACCAGCAGAGATCCGGTTTTGGGGCAGTACTTC	CATSRDPVLGQYF
.	11	many	TRBV7-2	TRBJ1-1	TGTGCCAGCAGCCGGGTAAGGGAAGCTTTCTTT	CASSRVREAFF
.	13	many	TRBV12-3/TRBV12-4	TRBJ1-2	TGTGCCAGCAGTTTCGGGTTGACCTATGGCTACACCTTC	CASSFGLTYGYTF
.	12	.	TRBV10-2	TRBJ2-2	TGCGCCTTTGGGATTGGGACCGGGGAGCTGTTTTTT	CAFGIGTGELFF
.	15	many	TRBV19	TRBJ2-2	TGTGCCAGTAGTTCCCCCGGCGAGGTGTCCGGGGAGCTGTTTTTT	CASSSPGEVSGELFF
TRBD1	13	.	TRBV20-1	TRBJ1-1	TGCAGTGCTACAGGACAGGGGGTGACTGAAGCTTTCTTT	CSATGQGVTEAFF
TRBD1	19	.	TRBV10-3	TRBJ1-1	TGTGCCATCAGTGAGAAACAGGGGGCCACCCGCAAATACAACACTGAAGCTTTCTTT	CAISEKQGATRKYNTEAFF
.	14	many	TRBV19	TRBJ2-7	TGTGCCAGTAGTACACGGGAACACTCCTACGAGCAGTACTTC	CASSTREHSYEQYF
.	16	many	TRBV12-3/TRBV12-4	TRBJ1-2	TGTGCCAGCAGTCTTACCGTTGGGGCAAACAACTATGGCTACACCTTC	CASSLTVGANNYGYTF
.	13	.	TRBV3-1	TRBJ1-3	TGTGCCAGCAGGGCGCCTTCTGGAAACACCATATATTTT	CASRAPSGNTIYF
.	13	many	TRBV10-3	TRBJ2-7	TGTGCCATCGCTTTGACTGATGAATACGAGCAGTACTTC	CAIALTDEYEQYF
.	14	many	TRBV19	TRBJ2-7	TGTGCCAGTAGTATAGATGGTATCTCCTACGAGCAGTACTTC	CASSIDGISYEQYF
.	12	many	TRBV2	TRBJ1-2	TGTGCCAGCAGTGAAAATAGTAGCAGGCTTACCTTC	CASSENSSRLTF
.	13	.	TRBV7-2	TRBJ1-4	TGTGCCAGCAGCTGGACAGAGAATGAAAAACTGTTTTTT	CASSWTENEKLFF
TRBD2	15	.	TRBV25-1	TRBJ2-1	TGTGCCAGCAGCCATAGCGGGAGGACCTACAATGAGCAGTTCTTC	CASSHSGRTYNEQFF
.	12	.	TRBV29-1	TRBJ2-7	TGCAGCGCAGGACCCGGGAGCTACGAGCAGTACTTC	CSAGPGSYEQYF
.	13	few	TRBV2	TRBJ1-5	TGTGCCAGCCGGACAGATAGCAATCAGCCCCAGCATTTT	CASRTDSNQPQHF
.	14	.	TRBV5-6	TRBJ1-1	TGTGCCAGCAGCTTGGTACAGCGCAACACTGAAGCTTTCTTT	CASSLVQRNTEAFF
TRBD2	17	many	TRBV6-5	TRBJ2-1	TGTGCCAGCAGTTACGAGGGTGCGGGGGACTCCTACAATGAGCAGTTCTTC	CASSYEGAGDSYNEQFF
TRBD2	14	.	TRBV19	TRBJ2-1	TGTGCCAGTGCAGTAGCGGGAGTTGTTGATGAGCAGTTCTTC	CASAVAGVVDEQFF
.	11	many	TRBV4-2	TRBJ2-7	TGTGCCAGCAGCCAAGGGTTCGAGCAGTACTTC	CASSQGFEQYF
TRBD2	14	.	TRBV20-1	TRBJ2-7	TGCAGTGCCTGCGGACTAGCGGGAACCTACGAGCAGTACTTC	CSACGLAGTYEQYF
TRBD2	15	.	TRBV5-1	TRBJ2-1	TGCGCCAGCAGCTTGGGCGGGGGGCAGGACAATGAGCAGTTCTTC	CASSLGGGQDNEQFF
.	13	few	TRBV7-6	TRBJ2-7	TGTGCCAGCAGCCTCGGACGGCTCTACGAGCAGTACTTC	CASSLGRLYEQYF
.	13	few	TRBV19	TRBJ1-6	TGTGCCAGCGGCCAGGGCAACTATTCACCCCTCCACTTT	CASGQGNYSPLHF
.	18	.	TRBV24-1	TRBJ2-7	TGTGCCACCAGTGCCGAAAGTTGGGGGCAGGGCACCGCCTACGAGCAGTACTTC	CATSAESWGQGTAYEQYF
.	15	.	TRBV19	TRBJ1-2	TGTGCCAGTAACGAGGGGGAAGTTGAATACTATGGCTACACCTTC	CASNEGEVEYYGYTF
TRBD2	12	many	TRBV20-1	TRBJ2-3	TGCAGTGCTGGCGGGGGAACAGATACGCAGTATTTT	CSAGGGTDTQYF
.	15	many	TRBV10-3	TRBJ2-3	TGTGCCACCCAGACCGGGACCCTCGGGACAGATACGCAGTATTTT	CATQTGTLGTDTQYF
TRBD1	13	many	TRBV20-1	TRBJ2-5	TGCAGTGCAGCCCGGACAGGGTTGGAGACCCAGTACTTC	CSAARTGLETQYF
.	15	many	TRBV6-1	TRBJ2-7	TGTGCCAGCAGCACCCTTCCCCTCCAGTTGTACGAGCAGTACTTC	CASSTLPLQLYEQYF
.	10	.	TRBV2	TRBJ1-3	TGTGCCAGCAGGGACAACACCATATATTTT	CASRDNTIYF
TRBD1	14	.	TRBV20-1	TRBJ1-2	TGCAGTGCCAAACCCGGGACAGGGGGCTATGGCTACACCTTC	CSAKPGTGGYGYTF
.	14	.	TRBV3-1	TRBJ2-5	TGTGCCAGCAGATTTCAGGGCTGCCAAGAGACCCAGTACTTC	CASRFQGCQETQYF
TRBD2	14	many	TRBV6-6	TRBJ2-1	TGTGCCAGCAGGAGCGGGGGGTACTACAATGAGCAGTTCTTC	CASRSGGYYNEQFF
.	15	.	TRBV19	TRBJ1-1	TGTGCCAGTAGATCACGGGGGGGAATGAACACTGAAGCTTTCTTT	CASRSRGGMNTEAFF
.	15	.	TRBV7-9	TRBJ2-2	TGTGCCAGCAGCTTCGGCGTGTCGGGCACCGGGGAGCTGTTTTTT	CASSFGVSGTGELFF
.	15	.	TRBV7-9	TRBJ1-1	TGTGCCAGCAGCATCCCAATGAGGGGACGGACTGAAGCTTTCTTT	CASSIPMRGRTEAFF
.	16	.	TRBV29-1	TRBJ1-1	TGCAGCGTTGAACCTCGGCCGACGTACATTAACACTGAAGCTTTCTTT	CSVEPRPTYINTEAFF
TRBD2	13	few	TRBV10-3	TRBJ2-1	TGTGCCATCAGTGTCTTAGCGGGAAATGAGCAGTTCTTC	CAISVLAGNEQFF
.	15	many	TRBV7-3	TRBJ2-7	TGTGCCAGCAGCCCGGGTGGCGGGGCGACCCCCGAGCAGTACTTC	CASSPGGGATPEQYF
.	15	.	TRBV5-1	TRBJ1-1	TGCGCCAGCAGCTTGTGGGGGGGCAGGAACACTGAAGCTTTCTTT	CASSLWGGRNTEAFF
.	15	few	TRBV18	TRBJ1-1	TGTGCCAGCTCACCCCGAGAGGGGGGAGGCACTGAAGCTTTCTTT	CASSPREGGGTEAFF
TRBD2	16	.	TRBV6-1	TRBJ2-3	TGTGCCAGCAGAACAATAGCGGGGTCTAGCACAGATACGCAGTATTTT	CASRTIAGSSTDTQYF
TRBD2	14	.	TRBV2	TRBJ2-5	TGTGCCAGCAGTGAAGGGGGGACTATTAAGACCCAGTACTTC	CASSEGGTIKTQYF